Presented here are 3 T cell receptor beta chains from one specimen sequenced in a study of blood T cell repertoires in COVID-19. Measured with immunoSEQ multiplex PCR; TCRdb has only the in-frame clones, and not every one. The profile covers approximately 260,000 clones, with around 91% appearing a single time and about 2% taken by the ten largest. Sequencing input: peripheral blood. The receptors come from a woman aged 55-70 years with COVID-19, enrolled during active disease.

In nucleotides, the CDR3 is TGTGCCAGCAGCGCCAGATCAGGGGACCACACTGAAGCTTTCTTT. This sequence encodes CASSARSGDHTEAFF. This sequence joins TRBV9 and TRBJ1-1; D may be TRBD1 (6 bases). V was trimmed by 3 bases and J by 3 bases, leaving 15 bases between them. Germline V lookup: CDR1 SGDLS, CDR2 YYNGEE. The CDR3 totals 15 residues.

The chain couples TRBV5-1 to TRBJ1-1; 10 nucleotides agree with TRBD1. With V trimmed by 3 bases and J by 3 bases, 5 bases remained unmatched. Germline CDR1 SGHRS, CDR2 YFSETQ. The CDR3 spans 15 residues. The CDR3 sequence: CASSSRTGGDTEAFF. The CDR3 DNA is TGCGCCAGCAGCTCGCGGACAGGGGGAGACACTGAAGCTTTCTTT.

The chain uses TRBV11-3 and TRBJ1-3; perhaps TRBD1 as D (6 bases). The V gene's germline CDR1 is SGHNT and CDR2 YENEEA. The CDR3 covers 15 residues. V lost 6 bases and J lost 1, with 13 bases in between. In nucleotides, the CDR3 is TGTGCCAGCAGTCCAGGGGACGGTTCTGGAAACACCATATATTTT. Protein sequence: CASSPGDGSGNTIYF.